Shown below are 23 T cell receptor beta chains from a single sample sequenced in a study of OX40 agonist ivuxolimab in advanced cancers. Libraries were prepared through the immunoSEQ multiplex PCR assay. TCRdb's version of the immuneACCESS table is confined to in-frame rearrangements and falls short of the full clone set. An unresolved V gene accounts for under half of the shortfall where checked; the remainder is of unknown origin. The sample table records tens of thousands of clones; approximately 90% of these occur just once. Jointly, the top ten make up around 0.68% of the sample. Specimen: CD4+ or CD8+ T cells sorted from blood, collected in a trial of the OX40 agonist ivuxolimab. The source of these receptors is an adult with an advanced solid tumor such as melanoma, head and neck, liver or kidney cancer.

The V and J genes are TRBV5-1 and TRBJ1-2; D is unresolved. Trimming left V 0 bases short and J 5 bases short, with 11 bases between. The CDR3 totals 14 residues. The germline V gene encodes CDR1 SGHRS and CDR2 YFSETQ. The CDR3 DNA is TGCGCCAGCAGCTTGGACCCAGCTAGGTATGGCTACACCTTC. The encoded protein is CASSLDPARYGYTF.

V gene TRBV6-1 combines with J gene TRBJ2-7, with 7 bases that match TRBD2. From germline, CDR1 is MNHNS and CDR2 SASEGT. This CDR3 is 15 amino acids long. V lost 6 bases to trimming and J lost 5 bases; unmatched junction nucleotides: 13. CDR3: CASRQSLGGSDEQYF. DNA of the CDR3: TGTGCCAGCAGACAATCCCTTGGCGGGAGCGACGAGCAGTACTTC.

The chain recombines TRBV29-1 with TRBJ2-1, with D possibly matching TRBD2 (6 bases). CDR1 is SQVTM, CDR2 ANQGSEA, per germline. The CDR3 loop spans 15 amino acids. The V end lost 1 base, the J end lost 4 bases, and 14 bases lay between the germline ends. Here the CDR3 DNA reads TGCAGCGTTGAAGGAGGGCAGGGACTTTACAATGAGCAGTTCTTC. Protein product: CSVEGGQGLYNEQFF.

The chain employs TRBV15 and TRBJ2-5; a possible D gene is TRBD1 (6 bases). V lost 4 bases and J 2 bases, leaving 11 bases between the germline ends. Per the germline V gene, CDR1 is LNHNV and CDR2 is YYDKDF (reference sequence). The CDR3 is made up of 14 amino acids. In DNA, the CDR3 is TGTGCCACCAGCATTTCAGGGGCGCAAGAGACCCAGTACTTC. This translates into CATSISGAQETQYF.

The V gene is TRBV5-1, the J gene TRBJ2-7; D may be TRBD1 (5 bases). Germline values: CDR1 SGHRS, CDR2 YFSETQ. V lost 0 bases and J lost 5, with 12 bases in between. CDR3 length equals 14 residues. CDR3 residues: CASSLGSRENEQYF. The CDR3 DNA is TGCGCCAGCAGCTTGGGGAGCAGGGAAAACGAGCAGTACTTC.

This chain joins TRBV10-2 and TRBJ1-2; weak D call: TRBD1 (5 bases). This CDR3 is 13 amino acids long. In germline, CDR1 is WSHSY, CDR2 SAAADI. The V end lost 2 bases, the J end lost 4 bases, and 8 bases lay between the germline ends. CDR3 amino acids: CASSEVQGYGYTF. The CDR3 region has the DNA TGCGCCAGCAGTGAGGTCCAGGGCTATGGCTACACCTTC.

This chain uses TRBV18 with TRBJ1-3; perhaps TRBD1 as D (5 bases). The V gene lost 5 bases and the J gene lost 0 bases, with 14 bases spanning the gap. The V gene's germline CDR1 is KGHSH and CDR2 LQKENI. The length of the CDR3 is 16 residues. CDR3 DNA sequence: TGTGCCAGCTCATCGCCGGGACTGCGCTCTGGAAACACCATATATTTT. Its translation: CASSSPGLRSGNTIYF.

The chain combines TRBV19 with TRBJ1-5, with a tentative D call TRBD1 (5 bases). Germline V gene sequence: CDR1 LNHDA, CDR2 SQIVND (reference sequence). The V and J ends lost 6 bases and 0 bases respectively, with 18 bases between them. The CDR3 totals 17 residues. CDR3 sequence reads: CASRRDHSTHSNQPQHF. The CDR3 DNA follows: TGTGCCAGTAGGAGGGACCACAGCACTCATAGCAATCAGCCCCAGCATTTT. The full variable domain, its missing parts supplied by reference TRBV19 and TRBJ1-5, is DGGITQSPKYLFRKEGQNVTLSCEQNLNHDAMYWYRQDPGQGLRLIYYSQIVNDFQKGDIAEGYSVSREKKESFPLTVTSAQKNPTAFYLCASRRDHSTHSNQPQHFGDGTRLSIL.

This clone was recorded only once. V and J are TRBV28 and TRBJ2-7; D gene unclear. V was cut by 6 bases and J by 0 bases, with 9 bases left in between. Germline lookup yields CDR1 MDHEN and CDR2 SYDVKM. The CDR3 covers 13 residues. The CDR3 DNA reads as TGTGCCAGCAGCCCGGACCACTCCTACGAGCAGTACTTC. Residues: CASSPDHSYEQYF.

V and J are TRBV6-5 and TRBJ2-7; 11 nucleotides match TRBD1. Germline lookup yields CDR1 MNHEY and CDR2 SVGAGI. V lost 2 bases, J lost 4 bases, and 4 bases stayed unmatched. This CDR3 has 15 amino acids. CDR3 DNA sequence: TGTGCCAGCAGTTACGATGGACAGGGGGCTTACGAGCAGTACTTC. The encoded protein is CASSYDGQGAYEQYF.

The DNA for the CDR3 is TGTGCCAGCAGTTTATTCGGGAGGGGAACAGATACGCAGTATTTT. Protein product: CASSLFGRGTDTQYF. The chain recombines TRBV27 with TRBJ2-3; 8 bases are shared with TRBD2. The junction had 3 bases not matched to a gene; V was cut back by 1 base and J by 3 bases. The CDR3 has 15 residues. Germline V gene data show CDR1 as MNHEY and CDR2 as SMNVEV (reference sequence).

The chain joins TRBV11-2 to TRBJ2-5, with a tentative D call TRBD2 (6 bases). Germline V gene sequence: CDR1 SGHAT, CDR2 FQNNGV. V lost 3 bases, J lost 1 base, and 9 bases lay in between. The CDR3 sequence is 14 residues long. The chain's CDR3 is CASSFVSGQETQYF. The CDR3 region has the DNA TGTGCCAGCAGCTTCGTTAGCGGCCAAGAGACCCAGTACTTC.

This rearrangement joins TRBV4-1 to TRBJ2-2; no reliable D call. Germline-derived CDR1 and CDR2 are MGHRA and YSYEKL. The CDR3 totals 15 residues. The ends were cut back, 0 bases at V and 4 bases at J, with 9 bases in the middle. The CDR3 sequence is CASSQDRVSTGELFF. The CDR3 DNA is TGCGCCAGCAGCCAAGATCGAGTCTCCACCGGGGAGCTGTTTTTT.

This chain uses TRBV4-1 with TRBJ2-1; 8 bases fit TRBD2. The junction had 2 bases not matched to a gene; V was cut back by 0 bases and J by 1 base. Germline V gene data show CDR1 as MGHRA and CDR2 as YSYEKL. The CDR3 contains 16 residues. CDR3 in amino acids: CASSQDTGGSYNEQFF. Written as DNA, the CDR3 is TGCGCCAGCAGCCAAGATACGGGGGGGTCCTACAATGAGCAGTTCTTC.

This clone was counted a few times. Here the CDR3 DNA reads TGTGCCAGCAGTTCCGGGACTAACTACGAGCAGTACTTC. This encodes CASSSGTNYEQYF. The chain joins TRBV2 to TRBJ2-7; 7 positions agree with TRBD2. Trimming took 5 bases from V and 3 from J; bases not matched to a gene: 4. Per the germline V gene, CDR1 is SNHLY and CDR2 is FYNNEI. The CDR3 is made up of 13 amino acids.

This clone was picked up one time. J is TRBJ2-1 and V is TRBV7-8; D is uncertain. The CDR3 loop spans 14 amino acids. Trimming left V 5 bases short and J 9 bases short, with 17 bases between. In germline, CDR1 is SGHVS, CDR2 FQNEAQ. CDR3 DNA sequence: TGTGCCAGCAGCGGGCAGGCCTCGGAGTGTGAGCAGTTCTTC. This sequence encodes CASSGQASECEQFF.

The rearrangement links TRBV6-5 to TRBJ2-7; D perhaps matches TRBD1 (7 bases). Germline V gives CDR1 MNHEY, CDR2 SVGAGI. The CDR3 is 15 amino acids. V lost 6 bases, J lost 5 bases, and 20 bases lay in between. As DNA, the CDR3 is TGTGCCAGCAGACCACAGGGGAGGCGGTTGAACGAGCAGTACTTC. It codes for CASRPQGRRLNEQYF.

This rearrangement joins TRBV25-1 to TRBJ1-1; D might be TRBD1 (6 bases). CDR1 is MGHDK, CDR2 SYGVNS, per germline. The CDR3 is made up of 14 amino acids. Trimming took off 4 bases at V and 0 bases at J, with 9 bases between the two ends. CDR3 in amino acids: CASSGGAVNTEAFF. The CDR3 DNA follows: TGTGCCAGCAGTGGGGGGGCGGTGAACACTGAAGCTTTCTTT.

The chain carries TRBV10-3 and TRBJ2-4; 7 bases line up with TRBD1. This CDR3 has 15 residues. V was pared by 0 bases and J by 3 bases, with 2 bases of the junction left unmatched. Germline lookup yields CDR1 ENHRY and CDR2 SYGVKD. The CDR3 is CAISESAGGKNIQYF. The CDR3 bases are TGTGCCATCAGTGAGTCGGCAGGGGGCAAAAACATTCAGTACTTC.

The CDR3 protein is CASSPVRASTDTQYF. The CDR3 DNA reads as TGCGCCAGCAGCCCCGTGCGTGCTAGCACAGATACGCAGTATTTT. J is TRBJ2-3 and V is TRBV5-1; D unclear. The ends were cut back, 4 bases at V and 0 bases at J, with 12 bases in the middle. The CDR3 is 15 amino acids. Germline CDR1 is SGHRS and CDR2 is YFSETQ.

The chain has TRBV10-1 and TRBJ2-2; 8 nucleotides line up with TRBD2. Trimming took 0 bases from V and 6 from J; bases not matched to a gene: 6. Germline V gene sequence: CDR1 WNHNN, CDR2 SYGVQD (reference sequence). The CDR3 is 16 amino acids. The CDR3 region is CASSESGGRFAGELFF. CDR3 coding DNA: TGCGCCAGCAGTGAGTCTGGCGGGAGGTTCGCCGGGGAGCTGTTTTTT.

This rearrangement joins TRBV19 to TRBJ1-2; TRBD1 aligns across 7 bases. From germline, CDR1 is LNHDA and CDR2 SQIVND (reference sequence). The CDR3 runs to 14 residues. V shed 5 bases and J 4 bases; nucleotides not matched to a gene: 7. The CDR3 DNA is TGTGCCAGTAGTGGAGGGGGCATGCGCTATGGCTACACCTTC. Protein sequence: CASSGGGMRYGYTF. Looking up the rest from reference TRBV19 and TRBJ1-2 gives the full variable domain: DGGITQSPKYLFRKEGQNVTLSCEQNLNHDAMYWYRQDPGQGLRLIYYSQIVNDFQKGDIAEGYSVSREKKESFPLTVTSAQKNPTAFYLCASSGGGMRYGYTFGSGTRLTVV.

V and J are TRBV7-3 and TRBJ2-1; 9 bases line up with TRBD2. This CDR3 region has 17 residues. Looked up from germline, CDR1 is SGHTA and CDR2 is FQGTGA. After removal of 5 bases from V and 9 bases from J, the junction contained 17 bases not matched to a gene. CDR3 in DNA: TGTGCCAGCAGCCCGACCGGGGTAGCGGGAGACACTGGTGAGCAGTTCTTC. This encodes CASSPTGVAGDTGEQFF.